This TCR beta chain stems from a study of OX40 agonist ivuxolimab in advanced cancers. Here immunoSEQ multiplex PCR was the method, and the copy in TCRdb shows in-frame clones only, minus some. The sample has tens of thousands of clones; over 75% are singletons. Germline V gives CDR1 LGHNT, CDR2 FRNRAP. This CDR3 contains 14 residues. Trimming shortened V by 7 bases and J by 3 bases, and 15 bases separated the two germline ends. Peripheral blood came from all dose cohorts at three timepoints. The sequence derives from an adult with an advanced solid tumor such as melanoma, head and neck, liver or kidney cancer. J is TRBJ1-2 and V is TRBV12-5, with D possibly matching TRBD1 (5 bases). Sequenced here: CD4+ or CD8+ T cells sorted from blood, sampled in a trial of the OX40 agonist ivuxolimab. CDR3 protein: CASALVLGDYGYTF. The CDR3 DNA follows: TGTGCTAGTGCCCTCGTCCTGGGGGACTATGGCTACACCTTC. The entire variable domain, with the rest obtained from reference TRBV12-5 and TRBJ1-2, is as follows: DARVTQTPRHKVTEMGQEVTMRCQPILGHNTVFWYRQTMMQGLELLAYFRNRAPLDDSGMPKDRFSAEMPDATLATLKIQPSEPRDSAVYFCASALVLGDYGYTFGSGTRLTVV.